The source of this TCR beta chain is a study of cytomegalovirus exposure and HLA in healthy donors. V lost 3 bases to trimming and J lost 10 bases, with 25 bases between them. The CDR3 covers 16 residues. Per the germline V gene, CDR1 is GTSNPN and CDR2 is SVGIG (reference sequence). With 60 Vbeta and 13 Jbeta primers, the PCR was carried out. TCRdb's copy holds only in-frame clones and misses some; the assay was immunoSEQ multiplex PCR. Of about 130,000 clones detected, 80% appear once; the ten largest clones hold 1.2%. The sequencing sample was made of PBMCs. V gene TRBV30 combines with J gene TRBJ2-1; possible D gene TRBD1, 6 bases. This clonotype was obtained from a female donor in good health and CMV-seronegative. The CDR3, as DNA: TGTGCCTGGAGCCCCGGGGACACGGGCTTCTTAAGGGAGCAGTTCTTC. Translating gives CAWSPGDTGFLREQFF.